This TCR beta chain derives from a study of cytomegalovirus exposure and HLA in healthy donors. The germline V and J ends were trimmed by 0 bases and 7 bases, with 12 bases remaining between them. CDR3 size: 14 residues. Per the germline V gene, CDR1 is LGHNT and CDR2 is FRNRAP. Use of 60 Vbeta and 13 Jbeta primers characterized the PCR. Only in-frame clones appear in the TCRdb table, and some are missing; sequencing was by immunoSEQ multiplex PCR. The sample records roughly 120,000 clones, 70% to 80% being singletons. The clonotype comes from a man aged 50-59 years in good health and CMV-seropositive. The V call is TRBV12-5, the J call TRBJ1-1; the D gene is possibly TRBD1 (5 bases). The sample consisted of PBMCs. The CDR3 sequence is CASGLVLGGDEAFF. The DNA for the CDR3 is TGTGCTAGTGGTTTGGTTCTGGGGGGGGATGAAGCTTTCTTT.